This passage covers 27 T cell receptor beta chains from one sample sequenced in a study of T cells after yellow fever vaccination. A single record per CDR3 protein comes from TCRdb applying MiXCR to the 5' RACE reads. The sample gives 300,000 to 400,000 distinct CDR3 sequences, approximately 13% of which show up once; 3.2% is in the top ten. This sample comprised CD4+ T cells sorted from PBMCs, obtained 15 days after the yellow fever booster vaccination. The source is a man between 18 and 35 years old who received the YFV17D yellow fever vaccine.

The rearrangement links TRBV4-2 to TRBJ2-1; D unclear. V was trimmed by 4 bases and J by 8 bases, leaving 9 bases between them. The germline V gene encodes CDR1 LGHNA and CDR2 YNFKEQ. This CDR3 is built from 12 residues. The CDR3 reads CASSRPLDEQFF. CDR3 sequence (DNA): TGTGCCAGCAGCCGCCCCCTCGATGAGCAGTTCTTC.

This clonotype was seen a few times. The chain joins TRBV7-8 to TRBJ1-1, with TRBD1 matching over 11 bases. The V gene end was trimmed by 5 bases and the J gene end by 5 bases; junction bases not matched to a gene: 7. In germline, CDR1 is SGHVS, CDR2 FQNEAQ. This CDR3 region has 15 residues. The CDR3 nucleotides read TGTGCCAGCAGCCCTTTCGGGACAGGGGGAACTGAAGCTTTCTTT. Its translation is CASSPFGTGGTEAFF.

The table lists this clonotype with a few counts. This chain links TRBV4-2 with TRBJ1-4, with a possible D match to TRBD1 (5 bases). Trimming pared 0 bases from V and 4 bases from J, leaving 12 bases between. The CDR3 length is 16 residues. Germline V gives CDR1 LGHNA, CDR2 YNFKEQ. The chain's CDR3 is CASSQDGTDGNEKLFF. The CDR3 DNA sequence: TGTGCCAGCAGCCAAGATGGGACTGACGGTAATGAAAAACTGTTTTTT.

The table lists this clonotype with many counts. V is TRBV6-2 or TRBV6-3 and J is TRBJ2-7; D ambiguous. The CDR3 is 15 residues long. Germline V CDR1 and CDR2: MNHEY, SVGEGT. Trimming took 2 bases from V and 3 from J, leaving 14 bases between them. CDR3 amino acids: CASSYGSRLGYEQYV. The CDR3 coding sequence is TGTGCCAGCAGTTACGGTTCTCGACTGGGCTACGAGCAGTACGTC.

This CDR3 reads CASAIPGGSYNEQFF. The CDR3, as DNA: TGCGCCAGCGCGATTCCCGGGGGGTCTTACAATGAGCAGTTCTTC. The chain links TRBV5-1 to TRBJ2-1, with TRBD2 identical over 7 bases. Germline CDR1 SGHRS, CDR2 YFSETQ. The ends lost 7 bases at V and 4 bases at J; junction bases unmatched: 11. This CDR3 is 15 amino acids long.

V and J are TRBV7-2 and TRBJ1-1; D possibly corresponds to TRBD1 (6 bases). This CDR3 has 15 residues. The V and J ends lost 1 base and 11 bases respectively, with 20 bases between them. The germline V gene encodes CDR1 SGHTA and CDR2 FQGNSA. This CDR3 reads CASSLVGQTTDRAFF. DNA of the CDR3: TGTGCCAGCAGCTTAGTCGGACAGACAACCGATCGGGCTTTCTTT.

The chain uses TRBV19 and TRBJ1-5; D gene unclear. This CDR3 spans 14 amino acids. The germline CDR1 and CDR2 sequences are LNHDA and SQIVND (reference sequence). V was shortened by 6 bases and J by 0 bases, with 9 bases between the two germline ends. Here the CDR3 reads CASRPLYSNQPQHF. The CDR3 nucleotides read TGTGCCAGTAGGCCATTGTATAGCAATCAGCCCCAGCATTTT.

The chain links TRBV12-3 or TRBV12-4 to TRBJ1-6; D remains unclear. Trimming removed 4 bases from V and 9 bases from J, with 16 bases in between. The CDR3 totals 15 residues. This CDR3 is CASSSGTLRSSPLHF. DNA of the CDR3: TGTGCCAGCAGTTCGGGCACACTAAGGAGTTCACCCCTCCACTTT.

The table lists this clonotype with a few counts. V usage is TRBV2 and J usage is TRBJ2-5, with D perhaps given as TRBD1 or TRBD2 (5 bases each). The CDR3 spans 14 residues. CDR1 and CDR2 (germline): SNHLY, FYNNEI. Trimming stripped 4 bases from V and 5 bases from J, with 14 bases between. CDR3 amino acids: CASSVRELVETQYF. In DNA, the CDR3 is TGTGCCAGCAGTGTCAGGGAACTAGTGGAGACCCAGTACTTC.

The chain carries TRBV5-4 and TRBJ2-1; 11 positions match TRBD2. The length of the CDR3 is 15 residues. Germline V gives CDR1 SGHNT, CDR2 YYREEE (reference sequence). V was pared by 4 bases and J by 6 bases, with 6 bases of the junction left unmatched. The CDR3 sequence is CASSGVSGGANEQFF. CDR3 bases: TGTGCCAGCAGCGGAGTTAGCGGGGGGGCCAATGAGCAGTTCTTC.

The J gene is TRBJ1-1, the V gene TRBV6-6, with 12 bases matching TRBD1. Germline V lookup: CDR1 MNHNY, CDR2 SVGAGI (reference sequence). The CDR3 loop spans 18 amino acids. The V and J ends lost 8 bases and 1 base, in that order; junction bases with no gene match: 14. The CDR3 here is CASGAGQGANFGNTEAFF. Here the CDR3 DNA reads TGTGCCAGCGGCGCGGGACAGGGGGCGAATTTTGGGAACACTGAAGCTTTCTTT.

This clonotype was recorded at least ten times. This chain links TRBV3-1 with TRBJ2-1; D unclear. The V and J ends lost 3 bases and 5 bases respectively, with 8 bases between them. Germline CDR1 LGHDT, CDR2 YNNKEL (reference sequence). The CDR3 loop spans 13 amino acids. The chain's CDR3 is CASSHSHNNEQFF. CDR3 nucleotide sequence: TGTGCCAGCAGCCATTCCCACAACAATGAGCAGTTCTTC.

This clonotype came up a few times. V and J are TRBV12-3 or TRBV12-4 and TRBJ2-7, with D possibly matching TRBD2 (6 bases). Trimming removed 4 bases from V and 4 bases from J, with 14 bases in between. CDR3 length: 14 amino acids. CDR3 loop: CASSWGRRNYEQYF. The CDR3 coding sequence is TGTGCCAGCAGTTGGGGGAGGCGGAATTACGAGCAGTACTTC.

The gene calls are TRBV20-1 and TRBJ1-1; TRBD1 aligns across 9 bases. Trimming at V came to 0 bases and at J to 5 bases, leaving 7 bases not matched to a gene. Per germline, CDR1 DFQATT and CDR2 SNEGSKA (reference sequence). This CDR3 spans 15 amino acids. CDR3 nucleotides: TGCAGTGCTAGAGATCGGACAGGGGAGGGGACTGAAGCTTTCTTT. It is translated as CSARDRTGEGTEAFF.

This clonotype was picked up a small number of times. The chain carries TRBV6-2 or TRBV6-3 and TRBJ1-5; D may be TRBD1 (5 bases). Germline CDR1 reads MNHEY; CDR2 reads SVGEGT. The CDR3 is 14 amino acids. V shed 4 bases and J shed 0 bases, with 7 bases lying between them. The CDR3 nucleotides read TGTGCCAGCAGTTTCAGGGATAGCAATCAGCCCCAGCATTTT. Amino acid sequence: CASSFRDSNQPQHF.

The chain carries TRBV12-3 or TRBV12-4 and TRBJ2-7; TRBD2 matches 9 bases. The CDR3 spans 15 residues. V lost 2 bases and J lost 6; bases outside the gene matches: 8. The CDR3 nucleotides are TGTGCCAGCAGTTTAACGCGGGGGGGCTTCACCGAGCAGTACGTC. It codes for CASSLTRGGFTEQYV.

The J gene is TRBJ2-4, the V gene TRBV12-5; D remains unclear. The germline V and J ends were trimmed by 5 bases and 10 bases, with 15 bases remaining between them. Germline V gene sequence: CDR1 LGHNT, CDR2 FRNRAP. The CDR3 length is 13 residues. The chain's CDR3 is CASGTRADGIQYF. The CDR3 DNA is TGTGCTAGTGGTACCCGGGCGGACGGGATTCAGTACTTC.

This clonotype was seen repeatedly, ten times or more. V and J are TRBV7-2 and TRBJ2-7; the D is unclear. Deletions cut 3 bases from V and 2 bases from J, with 14 bases between. The CDR3 runs 15 residues. Germline values: CDR1 SGHTA, CDR2 FQGNSA. CDR3 bases: TGTGCCAGCAGCTTGGAGTCGGGCGGTGCCTACGAGCAGTACGTC. Amino acids: CASSLESGGAYEQYV.

This clonotype has a handful of counts. The chain joins TRBV5-1 to TRBJ1-2, with D perhaps matching TRBD1 (6 bases). V lost 4 bases and J 2 bases, leaving 9 bases between the germline ends. This CDR3 is built from 13 residues. Germline V CDR1 and CDR2: SGHRS, YFSETQ. CDR3 loop: CASSRQDNYGYTF. The DNA of the CDR3 is TGCGCCAGCAGCCGACAGGACAACTATGGCTACACCTTC.

The chain joins TRBV6-2 or TRBV6-3 to TRBJ1-1; D is ambiguous. The CDR3 runs to 17 residues. The V end was cut by 2 bases, the J end by 2 bases, with 18 bases between. In germline, CDR1 is MNHEY, CDR2 SVGEGT. For the CDR3, the DNA is TGTGCCAGCAGTTACAGCGTCGGCTCGGATCTTAACACTGAAGCTTTCTTT. This codes for CASSYSVGSDLNTEAFF.

The V gene is TRBV5-1, the J gene TRBJ2-5, with D perhaps TRBD1 or TRBD2 (5 bases each). CDR1 and CDR2 from the germline V gene are SGHRS and YFSETQ. The CDR3 consists of 19 residues. V was pared by 0 bases and J by 0 bases, with 21 bases between. The chain's CDR3 is CASSLETRDGRLYQETQYF. CDR3 coding DNA: TGCGCCAGCAGCTTGGAAACCCGGGACGGACGACTGTACCAAGAGACCCAGTACTTC.

This clonotype was seen repeatedly, ten times or more. The V gene is TRBV29-1, the J gene TRBJ1-1; tentatively, D is TRBD1 (6 bases). The CDR3 contains 12 residues. Germline-derived CDR1 and CDR2 are SQVTM and ANQGSEA. Trimming stripped 7 bases from V and 5 bases from J, with 14 bases between. The CDR3 DNA sequence: TGCAGCGGCTACAGGGTTAGGACTGAAGCTTTCTTT. It is translated as CSGYRVRTEAFF.

This chain connects TRBV3-1 to TRBJ2-1, with D possibly called TRBD1 or TRBD2 (6 bases each). Germline V gene data show CDR1 as LGHDT and CDR2 as YNNKEL (reference sequence). The CDR3 is made up of 16 amino acids. V was pared by 1 base and J by 6 bases, with 16 bases between. This CDR3 is CASSQGGAGGVNEQFF. CDR3 in DNA: TGTGCCAGCAGCCAAGGGGGGGCCGGGGGAGTCAATGAGCAGTTCTTC.

There are a few counts of this clonotype. This rearrangement joins TRBV4-3 to TRBJ1-6; D is ambiguous. CDR3 length: 17 amino acids. Germline CDR1 and CDR2: LGHNA and YSLEER. V was trimmed by 0 bases and J by 7 bases, leaving 16 bases between them. The CDR3 reads CASSQDTGEFLNSPLHF. CDR3 in DNA: TGCGCCAGCAGCCAAGATACTGGGGAATTTTTGAATTCACCCCTCCACTTT.

This clonotype was seen many times. The genes are TRBV20-1 and TRBJ2-7; 11 nucleotides match TRBD2. This CDR3 is 11 amino acids long. Germline CDR1 reads DFQATT; CDR2 reads SNEGSKA (reference sequence). CDR3 nucleotide sequence: TGCAGAGGACTAGCGGGCTACGAGCAGTACTTC. Translated: CRGLAGYEQYF.

Only a few counts were recorded for this clonotype. The chain has TRBV9 and TRBJ2-7; D ambiguous. The CDR3 has 13 amino acids. V was clipped by 0 bases and J by 9 bases, with 13 bases between them. Germline CDR1 reads SGDLS; CDR2 reads YYNGEE. This chain's CDR3 is CASSVAPGVGQYF. CDR3 DNA sequence: TGTGCCAGCAGCGTAGCCCCTGGGGTGGGGCAGTACTTC. The full variable domain, with the rest looked up from reference TRBV9 and TRBJ2-7, is DSGVTQTPKHLITATGQRVTLRCSPRSGDLSVYWYQQSLDQGLQFLIQYYNGEERAKGNILERFSAQQFPDLHSELNLSSLELGDSALYFCASSVAPGVGQYFGPGTRLTVT.

This clonotype appeared a few times. The chain combines TRBV7-3 with TRBJ2-7, with D uncertain. Between the trimmed V and J ends, which lost 7 bases and 6 bases, there was a span of 16 bases. The CDR3 has 13 residues. CDR1 is SGHTA, CDR2 FQGTGA, per germline. The DNA of the CDR3 is TGTGCCAGCACTCCGCTAGTTCAGGTCGAGCAGTACTTC. It is translated as CASTPLVQVEQYF.